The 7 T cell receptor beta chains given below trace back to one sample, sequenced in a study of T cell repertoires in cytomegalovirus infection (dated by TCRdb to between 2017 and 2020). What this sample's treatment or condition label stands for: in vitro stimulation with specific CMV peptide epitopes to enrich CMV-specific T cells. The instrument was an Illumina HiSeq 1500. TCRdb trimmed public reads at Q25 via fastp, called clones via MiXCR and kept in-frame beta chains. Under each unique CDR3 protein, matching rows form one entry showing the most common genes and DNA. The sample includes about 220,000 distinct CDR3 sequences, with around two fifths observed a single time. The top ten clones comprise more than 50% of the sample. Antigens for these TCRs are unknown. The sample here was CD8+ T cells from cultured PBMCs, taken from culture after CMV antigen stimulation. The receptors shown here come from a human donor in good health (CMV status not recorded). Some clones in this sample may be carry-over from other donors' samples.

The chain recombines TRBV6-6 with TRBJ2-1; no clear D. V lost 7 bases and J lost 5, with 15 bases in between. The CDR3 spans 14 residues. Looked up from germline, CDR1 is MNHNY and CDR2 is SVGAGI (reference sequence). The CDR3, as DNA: TGTGCCAGCATCCGAAATGACACCGACAATGAGCAGTTCTTC. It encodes CASIRNDTDNEQFF.

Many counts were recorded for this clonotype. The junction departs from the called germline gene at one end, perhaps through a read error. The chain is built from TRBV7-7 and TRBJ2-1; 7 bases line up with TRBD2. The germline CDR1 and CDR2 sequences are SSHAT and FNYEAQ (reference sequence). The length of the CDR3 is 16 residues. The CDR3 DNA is TGTGCTAGCAGCAAAGGGACTAAATCATTAGGTACTGAGCAGTTCTTC. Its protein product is CASSKGTKSLGTEQFF.

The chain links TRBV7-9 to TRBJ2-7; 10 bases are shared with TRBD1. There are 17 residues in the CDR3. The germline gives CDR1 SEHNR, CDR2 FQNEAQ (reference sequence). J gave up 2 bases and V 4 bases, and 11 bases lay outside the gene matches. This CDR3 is CASSSPRGTGVTYEQYF. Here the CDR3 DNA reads TGTGCCAGCAGCTCCCCGCGGGGGACAGGGGTCACCTACGAGCAGTACTTC.

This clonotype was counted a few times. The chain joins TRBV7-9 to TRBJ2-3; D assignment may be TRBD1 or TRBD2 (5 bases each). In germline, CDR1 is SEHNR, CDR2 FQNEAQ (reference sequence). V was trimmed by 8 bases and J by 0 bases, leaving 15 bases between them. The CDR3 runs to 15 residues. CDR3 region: CASPRPGTSTDTQYF. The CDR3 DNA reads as TGTGCCAGCCCCCGTCCCGGGACCAGCACAGATACGCAGTATTTT.

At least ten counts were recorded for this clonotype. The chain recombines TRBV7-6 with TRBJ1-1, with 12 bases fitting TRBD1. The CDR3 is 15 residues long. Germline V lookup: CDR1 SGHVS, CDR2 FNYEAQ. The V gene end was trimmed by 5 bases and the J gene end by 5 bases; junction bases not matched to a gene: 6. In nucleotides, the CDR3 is TGTGCCAGCAGCCCGGGACAGGGGGCGGATACTGAAGCTTTCTTT. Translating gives CASSPGQGADTEAFF.

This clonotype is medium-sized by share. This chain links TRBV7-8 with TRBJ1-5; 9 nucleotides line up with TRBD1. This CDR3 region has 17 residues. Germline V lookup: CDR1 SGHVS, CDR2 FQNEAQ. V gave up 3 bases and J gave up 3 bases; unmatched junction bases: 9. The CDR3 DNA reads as TGTGCCAGCAGCTTGGACAGGGGACTTGATCACAATCAGCCCCAGCATTTT. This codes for CASSLDRGLDHNQPQHF.

The CDR3, as DNA: TGTGCCAGCAGCCAAAGCGGGAGGAATTCACCCCTCCACTTT. Protein product: CASSQSGRNSPLHF. V and J are TRBV3-1 and TRBJ1-6; no firm D call. V lost 2 bases to trimming and J lost 7 bases, with 9 bases between them. The CDR3 sequence is 14 residues long. Looked up from germline, CDR1 is LGHDT and CDR2 is YNNKEL (reference sequence).